This T cell receptor beta chain was captured in a study of Graves' ophthalmopathy and Graves' hyperthyroidism. Pregnant or lactating patients and those with other autoimmune diseases or uncontrolled infections were excluded. Diagnoses were established from clinical symptoms, serum thyroxine, TRAb, thyroid ultrasound and orbital computed tomography. This clonotype has more than one count but fewer than ten. Amplification targeted the TCR beta CDR3 regions, with RNA transcripts as the source material. The workflow started with a first-round RT-PCR run with HTBI primers and then moved on to a second-round multiplex PCR. One entry per CDR3 protein results from TCRdb running MiXCR on the multiplex PCR reads. There are about 230,000 distinct CDR3 sequences in the sample; roughly 50% occur only once, and around 43% lies in the top ten. The length of the CDR3 is 12 residues. Trimming removed 4 bases from V and 3 bases from J, with 7 bases in between. CDR1 and CDR2 from the germline V gene are SGDLS and YYNGEE.

The chain links TRBV9 to TRBJ1-2; D may be TRBD1 (5 bases). Sequencing was done on a sample of peripheral blood. This receptor was identified in an adult man with Graves' ophthalmopathy. CDR3 amino acids: CASSSTDYGYTF. The DNA of the CDR3 is TGTGCCAGCAGCTCGACAGACTATGGCTACACCTTC. The full variable domain, its missing parts supplied by reference TRBV9 and TRBJ1-2, is DSGVTQTPKHLITATGQRVTLRCSPRSGDLSVYWYQQSLDQGLQFLIQYYNGEERAKGNILERFSAQQFPDLHSELNLSSLELGDSALYFCASSSTDYGYTFGSGTRLTVV.